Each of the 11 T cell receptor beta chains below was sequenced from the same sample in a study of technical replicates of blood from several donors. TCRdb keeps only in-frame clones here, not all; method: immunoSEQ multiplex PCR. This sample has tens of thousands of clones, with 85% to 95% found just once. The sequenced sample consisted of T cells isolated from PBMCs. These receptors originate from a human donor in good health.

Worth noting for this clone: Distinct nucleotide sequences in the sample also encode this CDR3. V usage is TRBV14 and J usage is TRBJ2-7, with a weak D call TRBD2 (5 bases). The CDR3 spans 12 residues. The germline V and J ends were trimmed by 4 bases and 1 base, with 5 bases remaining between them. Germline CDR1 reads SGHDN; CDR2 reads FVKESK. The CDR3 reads CASSRTSYEQYF. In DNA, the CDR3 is TGTGCCAGCAGCCGGACTTCCTACGAGCAGTACTTC.

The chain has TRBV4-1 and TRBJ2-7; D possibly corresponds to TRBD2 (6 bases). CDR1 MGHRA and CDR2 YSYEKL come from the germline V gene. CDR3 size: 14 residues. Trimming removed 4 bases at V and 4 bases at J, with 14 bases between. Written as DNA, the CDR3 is TGCGCCAGCAGCCGAACCGTAGCGGAATACGAGCAGTACTTC. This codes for CASSRTVAEYEQYF.

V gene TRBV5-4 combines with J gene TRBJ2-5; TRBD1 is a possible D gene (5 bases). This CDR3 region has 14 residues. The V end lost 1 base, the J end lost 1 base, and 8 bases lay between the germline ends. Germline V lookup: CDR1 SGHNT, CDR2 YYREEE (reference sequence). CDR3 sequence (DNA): TGTGCCAGCAGCTTGATAGGGGCCCAAGAGACCCAGTACTTC. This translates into CASSLIGAQETQYF. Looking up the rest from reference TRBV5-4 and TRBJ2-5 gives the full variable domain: ETGVTQSPTHLIKTRGQQVTLRCSSQSGHNTVSWYQQALGQGPQFIFQYYREEENGRGNFPPRFSGLQFPNYSSELNVNALELDDSALYLCASSLIGAQETQYFGPGTRLLVL.

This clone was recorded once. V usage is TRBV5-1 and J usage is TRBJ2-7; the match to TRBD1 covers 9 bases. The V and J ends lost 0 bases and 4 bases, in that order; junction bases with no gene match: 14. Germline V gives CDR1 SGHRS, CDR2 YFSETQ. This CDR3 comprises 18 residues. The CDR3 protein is CASSLGPGTGIKTYEQYF. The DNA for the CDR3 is TGCGCCAGCAGCTTGGGTCCCGGGACAGGGATAAAGACGTACGAGCAGTACTTC.

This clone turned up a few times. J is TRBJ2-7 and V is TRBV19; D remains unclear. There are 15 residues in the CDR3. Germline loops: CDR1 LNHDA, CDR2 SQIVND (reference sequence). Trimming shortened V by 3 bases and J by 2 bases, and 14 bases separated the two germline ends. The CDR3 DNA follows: TGTGCCAGTAGTATTTTCCCAGCGCTTACCTACGAGCAGTACTTC. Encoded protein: CASSIFPALTYEQYF.

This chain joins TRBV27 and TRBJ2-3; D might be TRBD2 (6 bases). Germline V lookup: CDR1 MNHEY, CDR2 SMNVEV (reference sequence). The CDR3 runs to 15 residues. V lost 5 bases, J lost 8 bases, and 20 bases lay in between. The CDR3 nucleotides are TGTGCCAGCAGTGTTAAGGCGCCCGAAGCGGGTACGCAGTATTTT. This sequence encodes CASSVKAPEAGTQYF.

CDR3 DNA sequence: TGTGCCAGTACTCCAGGACAGGACGGTCAGCCCCAGCATTTT. The encoded protein is CASTPGQDGQPQHF. This chain uses TRBV19 with TRBJ1-5, with TRBD1 identical over 7 bases. Germline-derived CDR1 and CDR2 are LNHDA and SQIVND (reference sequence). The CDR3 extends over 14 amino acids. J lost 6 bases, V lost 7 bases, and 9 bases had no gene match. Complete variable domain (other parts from reference TRBV19 and TRBJ1-5): DGGITQSPKYLFRKEGQNVTLSCEQNLNHDAMYWYRQDPGQGLRLIYYSQIVNDFQKGDIAEGYSVSREKKESFPLTVTSAQKNPTAFYLCASTPGQDGQPQHFGDGTRLSIL.

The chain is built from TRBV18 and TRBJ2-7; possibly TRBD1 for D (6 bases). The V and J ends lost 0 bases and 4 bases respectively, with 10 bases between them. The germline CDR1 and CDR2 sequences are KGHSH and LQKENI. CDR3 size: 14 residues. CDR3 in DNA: TGTGCCAGCTCACCACCGGGACAACCGTACGAGCAGTACTTC. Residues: CASSPPGQPYEQYF.

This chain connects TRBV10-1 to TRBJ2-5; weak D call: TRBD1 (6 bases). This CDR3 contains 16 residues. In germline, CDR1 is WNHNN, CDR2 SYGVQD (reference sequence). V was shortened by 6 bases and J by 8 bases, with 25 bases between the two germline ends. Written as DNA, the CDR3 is TGCGCCAGCAGACACTCGGGACACCTTCCAGGGGAAACCCAGTACTTC. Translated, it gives CASRHSGHLPGETQYF.

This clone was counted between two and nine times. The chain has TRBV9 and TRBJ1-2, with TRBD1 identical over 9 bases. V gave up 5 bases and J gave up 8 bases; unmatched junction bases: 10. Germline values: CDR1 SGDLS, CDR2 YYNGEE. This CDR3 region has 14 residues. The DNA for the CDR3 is TGTGCCAGCAGTCCCGGGGACGGGACAGGGGGCTACACCTTC. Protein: CASSPGDGTGGYTF.

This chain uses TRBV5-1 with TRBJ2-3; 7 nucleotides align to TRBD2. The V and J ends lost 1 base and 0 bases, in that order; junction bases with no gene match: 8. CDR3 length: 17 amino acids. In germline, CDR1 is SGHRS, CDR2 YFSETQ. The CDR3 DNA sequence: TGCGCCAGCAGCTTGAGCGCTAGCGGATATAGCACAGATACGCAGTATTTT. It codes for CASSLSASGYSTDTQYF.